The 21 T cell receptor beta chains below were found in one sample sequenced in a study of T cells and Merkel cell carcinoma outcomes. Sequencing was performed with immunoSEQ multiplex PCR; in TCRdb, only in-frame clones are kept and a portion is missing. The sample has 11,000 to 15,000 clones; roughly 92% are singletons. The sequenced sample consisted of tumor tissue from Merkel cell carcinoma. Receptors originate from a human donor with Merkel cell carcinoma.

This clone was counted a few times. The chain combines TRBV11-3 with TRBJ2-2; 9 positions match TRBD1. Trimming took 1 base from V and 0 from J; bases not matched to a gene: 0. The CDR3 covers 16 residues. CDR1 and CDR2 from the germline V gene are SGHNT and YENEEA. The CDR3 sequence is CASSLGQGANTGELFF. CDR3 nucleotide sequence: TGTGCCAGCAGCTTAGGACAGGGGGCGAACACCGGGGAGCTGTTTTTT.

The chain carries TRBV25-1 and TRBJ2-5; D unclear. Germline CDR1 MGHDK, CDR2 SYGVNS. V was trimmed by 0 bases and J by 1 base, leaving 6 bases between them. The CDR3 runs to 14 residues. CDR3 sequence reads: CASSEYQFQETQYF. The CDR3, as DNA: TGTGCCAGCAGTGAATATCAGTTCCAAGAGACCCAGTACTTC.

The rearrangement joins TRBV11-1 to TRBJ1-1; D unclear. The germline V and J ends were trimmed by 3 bases and 2 bases, with 10 bases remaining between them. The length of the CDR3 is 14 residues. Looked up from germline, CDR1 is SGHAT and CDR2 is FQDESV (reference sequence). Written as DNA, the CDR3 is TGTGCCAGCAGCTTGATTCGGGTAAACACTGAAGCTTTCTTT. Translation: CASSLIRVNTEAFF.

With regard to this clone: The junction departs from the called germline gene at one end, perhaps through a read error. The J gene is TRBJ2-2, the V gene TRBV19; the D gene is possibly TRBD2 (5 bases). CDR3 length: 13 residues. Germline loops: CDR1 LNHDA, CDR2 SQIVND (reference sequence). The CDR3 nucleotides are TGTGCCAGTAGTATAAGAGAAACCGGGGAACTGTTTTTT. Its translation: CASSIRETGELFF.

The chain joins TRBV7-9 to TRBJ2-5, with D unresolved. V gave up 4 bases and J gave up 5 bases, with 5 bases separating them. This CDR3 has 11 residues. Germline values: CDR1 SEHNR, CDR2 FQNEAQ (reference sequence). The CDR3 loop reads CASSYGETQYF. The CDR3 bases are TGTGCCAGCAGCTACGGGGAGACCCAGTACTTC. Full variable domain (missing parts from reference TRBV7-9 and TRBJ2-5): DTGVSQNPRHKITKRGQNVTFRCDPISEHNRLYWYRQTLGQGPEFLTYFQNEAQLEKSRLLSDRFSAERPKGSFSTLEIQRTEQGDSAMYLCASSYGETQYFGPGTRLLVL.

Regarding this clone: At one end the junction does not follow the germline gene, possibly because of a read error. The genes are TRBV15 and TRBJ2-4; 7 bases map to TRBD1. The CDR3 sequence is 13 residues long. Germline assignment: CDR1 LNHNV and CDR2 YYDKDF (reference sequence). CDR3 nucleotide sequence: TGTGCCACCAGCAGAGGGTTTACAGGGGCTGAGGACTTC. This codes for CATSRGFTGAEDF.

This clone appeared a single time. The CDR3 sequence is CASSVTSPETQYF. As DNA, the CDR3 is TGCGCCAGCAGCGTGACTAGTCCGGAGACCCAGTACTTC. The chain couples TRBV5-1 to TRBJ2-5; D is perhaps TRBD2 (6 bases). CDR3 length: 13 residues. Trimming left V 4 bases short and J 5 bases short, with 12 bases between. The germline V gene encodes CDR1 SGHRS and CDR2 YFSETQ. Looking up the rest from reference TRBV5-1 and TRBJ2-5 gives the full variable domain: KAGVTQTPRYLIKTRGQQVTLSCSPISGHRSVSWYQQTPGQGLQFLFEYFSETQRNKGNFPGRFSGRQFSNSRSEMNVSTLELGDSALYLCASSVTSPETQYFGPGTRLLVL.

This clone showed up just once. The chain links TRBV7-2 to TRBJ2-4, with a weak D call TRBD1 (6 bases). CDR1 is SGHTA, CDR2 FQGNSA, per germline. The CDR3 is 13 residues long. Trimming left V 2 bases short and J 9 bases short, with 11 bases between. CDR3 nucleotides: TGTGCCAGCAGCTTAACAGGGTCCGGCATTCAGTACTTC. Its protein is CASSLTGSGIQYF.

The chain recombines TRBV9 with TRBJ1-2; D is unresolved. V lost 0 bases and J lost 5, with 5 bases in between. Per germline, CDR1 SGDLS and CDR2 YYNGEE. This CDR3 has 12 residues. The CDR3 protein is CASSVVNYGYTF. The CDR3 DNA reads as TGTGCCAGCAGCGTAGTCAATTATGGCTACACCTTC.

The chain couples TRBV18 to TRBJ2-1; D is uncertain. Looked up from germline, CDR1 is KGHSH and CDR2 is LQKENI. With 4 bases removed from V and 2 bases from J, the gap between germline ends came to 18 bases. This CDR3 spans 17 amino acids. CDR3 DNA sequence: TGTGCCAGCTCACGACGGGCTTGGAATGATGCCTACAATGAGCAGTTCTTC. Protein product: CASSRRAWNDAYNEQFF.

This clone was seen a few times. This sequence joins TRBV5-4 and TRBJ1-3, with no clear D. The CDR3 sequence is 13 residues long. Germline V gene sequence: CDR1 SGHNT, CDR2 YYREEE (reference sequence). V was trimmed by 2 bases and J by 0 bases, leaving 3 bases between them. The CDR3 DNA reads TGTGCCAGCAGCTTTATCTCTGGAAACACCATATATTTT. The encoded protein is CASSFISGNTIYF.

The chain recombines TRBV7-9 with TRBJ1-5; 9 nucleotides line up with TRBD1. J gave up 6 bases and V 3 bases, and 6 bases lay outside the gene matches. The CDR3 contains 15 residues. CDR1 and CDR2 (germline): SEHNR, FQNEAQ (reference sequence). DNA of the CDR3: TGTGCCAGCAGCTTTGGGGACAGGGAGATTCAGCCCCAGCATTTT. Its protein is CASSFGDREIQPQHF. Combining the CDR3 with reference TRBV7-9 and TRBJ1-5 gives the whole variable domain DTGVSQNPRHKITKRGQNVTFRCDPISEHNRLYWYRQTLGQGPEFLTYFQNEAQLEKSRLLSDRFSAERPKGSFSTLEIQRTEQGDSAMYLCASSFGDREIQPQHFGDGTRLSIL.

This sequence joins TRBV4-1 and TRBJ1-2; TRBD1 aligns across 9 bases. V was clipped by 0 bases and J by 7 bases; unmatched bases: 9. Germline loops: CDR1 MGHRA, CDR2 YSYEKL. The CDR3 length is 16 residues. The CDR3 is CASSQDIRGTGFGYTF. The CDR3 coding sequence is TGCGCCAGCAGCCAAGATATCCGGGGGACAGGGTTTGGCTACACCTTC.

The rearrangement joins TRBV29-1 to TRBJ2-3; D unresolved. Trimming shortened V by 7 bases and J by 5 bases, and 10 bases separated the two germline ends. Germline V CDR1 and CDR2: SQVTM, ANQGSEA. The CDR3 has 11 residues. Written as DNA, the CDR3 is TGCAGCGCCACTAAGGAAGATACGCAGTATTTT. Amino acids: CSATKEDTQYF.

V and J are TRBV4-1 and TRBJ1-2; D remains ambiguous. This CDR3 comprises 14 residues. With 1 base removed from V and 6 bases from J, the gap between germline ends came to 12 bases. Looked up from germline, CDR1 is MGHRA and CDR2 is YSYEKL. CDR3 sequence (DNA): TGCGCCAGCAGCCAAGGTACGGGGAAGCATGGCTACACCTTC. This gives the protein CASSQGTGKHGYTF.

CDR3 DNA sequence: TGTGCCAGCAGCTTAGCGCCTTCTCTCCTGGGGGCTTTCTTT. It translates to CASSLAPSLLGAFF. J is TRBJ1-1 and V is TRBV7-2; no reliable D call. CDR1 SGHTA and CDR2 FQGNSA come from the germline V gene. This CDR3 spans 14 amino acids. Trimming took off 0 bases at V and 11 bases at J, with 16 bases between the two ends.

A remark on this clone: The junction shows a germline mismatch at one end, possibly a read error. The CDR3 region is CNVVTGALGGYTF. The CDR3 DNA reads as TGCAACGTTGTAACAGGGGCCCTAGGAGGCTACACCTTC. The chain joins TRBV29-1 to TRBJ1-2; 7 bases agree with TRBD1. The CDR3 is 13 amino acids. Germline CDR1 is SQVTM and CDR2 is ANQGSEA.

The V call is TRBV29-1, the J call TRBJ2-1, with D hard to call. CDR3 length: 12 residues. Trimming pared 6 bases from V and 4 bases from J, leaving 10 bases between. Germline CDR1 SQVTM, CDR2 ANQGSEA. Here the CDR3 reads CSVANLYNEQFF. The DNA for the CDR3 is TGCAGCGTCGCCAATCTTTACAATGAGCAGTTCTTC.

This clone was observed once. The CDR3: CATSRGGEAREQYF. CDR3 in DNA: TGTGCCACCAGCAGAGGAGGTGAGGCGCGAGAGCAGTACTTC. V is TRBV15 and J is TRBJ2-7; D unclear. Germline CDR1 is LNHNV and CDR2 is YYDKDF (reference sequence). The CDR3 spans 14 residues. The V end was cut by 1 base, the J end by 7 bases, with 14 bases between.

This sequence joins TRBV5-4 and TRBJ2-5; TRBD2 matches at 7 bases. This CDR3 comprises 14 residues. Germline V gives CDR1 SGHNT, CDR2 YYREEE (reference sequence). The J segment lost 4 bases and the V segment lost 6 bases, leaving 9 bases of the junction unmatched. For the CDR3, the DNA is TGTGCCAGCACCCTGAAGTCGGGGGGAGAGACCCAGTACTTC. This codes for CASTLKSGGETQYF.

This clone was seen more than once but under ten times. At one end the junction does not follow the germline gene, possibly because of a read error. Other nucleotide sequences from this sample produce the same CDR3. The chain joins TRBV4-1 to TRBJ1-6, with 7 bases that match TRBD1. In germline, CDR1 is MGHRA, CDR2 YSYEKL. This CDR3 contains 15 residues. CDR3 in DNA: TGCGCCAGCAGCCCGAACAGGGGAGGGAATTCACCTCTCCACTTT. Translation: CASSPNRGGNSPLHF.